These 20 T cell receptor beta chains were all obtained from the same sample, sequenced in a study of T cells in Graves' hyperthyroidism and ophthalmopathy. The investigators amplified TCR beta CDR3 regions from RNA transcripts. Carried out on the TCR CDR3, a first-round RT-PCR used the HTBI primer set. TCRdb redid the calling of the multiplex PCR reads with MiXCR, one entry per CDR3 protein. The sample shows about 350,000 distinct CDR3 sequences, nearly 15% of them seen only once. The sample was blood. The receptors derive from a woman aged 60-75 years with Graves' ophthalmopathy.

Many counts were recorded for this clonotype. This sequence joins TRBV2 and TRBJ2-7; 9 bases fit TRBD1. CDR1 SNHLY and CDR2 FYNNEI come from the germline V gene. Germline trimming cut 6 bases from V and 0 bases from J; bases unmatched to any gene: 6. The CDR3 contains 15 residues. CDR3 loop: CASRAGQGGSYEQYF. CDR3 sequence (DNA): TGTGCCAGCAGGGCGGGACAGGGAGGCTCCTACGAGCAGTACTTC.

This clonotype was counted between two and nine times. The chain carries TRBV16 and TRBJ2-7, with D possibly being TRBD1 (6 bases). With 4 bases removed from V and 3 bases from J, the gap between germline ends came to 10 bases. Looked up from germline, CDR1 is KGHSY and CDR2 is FQNENV. There are 13 residues in the CDR3. The CDR3 nucleotides read TGTGCCAGCAGCCCGAAGGGGGACTACGAGCAGTACTTC. Its translation: CASSPKGDYEQYF. The full variable domain, rest sourced from reference TRBV16 and TRBJ2-7, is GEEVAQTPKHLVRGEGQKAKLYCAPIKGHSYVFWYQQVLKNEFKFLISFQNENVFDETGMPKERFSAKCLPNSPCSLEIQATKLEDSAVYFCASSPKGDYEQYFGPGTRLTVT.

A word on this clonotype: A much bigger clone sits one base away, suggesting this may be a read error. The missing conserved phenylalanine or tryptophan at the end of this CDR3 makes a read error likely. The chain couples TRBV2 to TRBJ2-3, with D perhaps TRBD2 (6 bases). The germline V gene has CDR1 SNHLY and CDR2 FYNNEI. The CDR3 extends over 15 amino acids. Trimming cost V 2 bases and J 0 bases, with 9 bases left between them. CDR3 DNA: TGTGCCAGCAGTGAAACGGGGACTAGCACAGATACGCAGTATTGT. This encodes CASSETGTSTDTQYC.

This chain joins TRBV29-1 and TRBJ2-5, with D possibly being TRBD2 (6 bases). V lost 2 bases and J lost 1, with 14 bases in between. This CDR3 has 15 residues. Germline V lookup: CDR1 SQVTM, CDR2 ANQGSEA. As DNA, the CDR3 is TGCAGCGTTGAATTCGGGATCGGGGGCCAAGAGACCCAGTACTTC. It is translated as CSVEFGIGGQETQYF.

This clonotype was found many times. The genes are TRBV5-6 and TRBJ1-2; D is undetermined. V lost 6 bases to trimming and J lost 3 bases, with 18 bases between them. The germline gives CDR1 SGHDT, CDR2 YYEEEE. CDR3 length: 15 residues. The CDR3 nucleotides are TGTGCCAGCACCTCCCAGGACCGGGCGGACTATGGCTACACCTTC. Translating gives CASTSQDRADYGYTF.

This clonotype was seen many times. The CDR3 protein is CASRVAGAGDTQYF. CDR3 coding DNA: TGTGCCAGCAGAGTAGCGGGAGCGGGAGATACGCAGTATTTT. The rearrangement links TRBV2 to TRBJ2-3; 9 bases match TRBD2. The germline CDR1 and CDR2 sequences are SNHLY and FYNNEI. V dropped 6 bases and J dropped 5; count of bases not matched to a gene: 6. The CDR3 runs 14 residues. Looking up the rest from reference TRBV2 and TRBJ2-3 gives the full variable domain: EPEVTQTPSHQVTQMGQEVILRCVPISNHLYFYWYRQILGQKVEFLVSFYNNEISEKSEIFDDQFSVERPDGSNFTLKIRSTKLEDSAMYFCASRVAGAGDTQYFGPGTRLTVL.

The chain is built from TRBV4-1 and TRBJ1-2; D is uncertain. The CDR3 has 14 residues. Germline V gene sequence: CDR1 MGHRA, CDR2 YSYEKL. V was pared by 1 base and J by 4 bases, with 10 bases between. The CDR3 DNA sequence: TGCGCCAGCAGCCAAGCTATGCACTCCTATGGCTACACCTTC. The encoded protein is CASSQAMHSYGYTF.

This chain connects TRBV2 to TRBJ1-3; D may be TRBD1 (5 bases). The CDR3 covers 15 residues. V was cut by 8 bases and J by 0 bases, with 14 bases left in between. The germline gives CDR1 SNHLY, CDR2 FYNNEI. CDR3 sequence reads: CASSPYRSSGNTIYF. In DNA form, the CDR3 reads TGTGCCAGCTCCCCATACAGGAGCTCTGGAAACACCATATATTTT. Full variable domain (rest looked up from reference TRBV2 and TRBJ1-3): EPEVTQTPSHQVTQMGQEVILRCVPISNHLYFYWYRQILGQKVEFLVSFYNNEISEKSEIFDDQFSVERPDGSNFTLKIRSTKLEDSAMYFCASSPYRSSGNTIYFGEGSWLTVV.

The rearrangement uses TRBV12-3 or TRBV12-4 and TRBJ2-6; D remains unclear. Trimming shortened V by 5 bases and J by 0 bases, and 8 bases separated the two germline ends. The CDR3 is 15 amino acids. The CDR3 region is CASSPIYSGANVLTF. The DNA of the CDR3 is TGTGCCAGCAGTCCAATCTACTCTGGGGCCAACGTCCTGACTTTC.

This clonotype was recorded a few times. This chain links TRBV29-1 with TRBJ2-5; D is possibly TRBD2 (6 bases). V lost 0 bases, J lost 1 base, and 12 bases lay in between. CDR3 size: 15 residues. CDR1 is SQVTM and CDR2 is ANQGSEA in the germline V gene. In DNA form, the CDR3 reads TGCAGCGTTGAAGATCTTGCGGGGCCCCAAGAGACCCAGTACTTC. Its translation: CSVEDLAGPQETQYF.

At least ten counts were recorded for this clonotype. The rearrangement joins TRBV20-1 to TRBJ2-1; TRBD2 agrees at 12 bases. Germline V CDR1 and CDR2: DFQATT, SNEGSKA (reference sequence). V was clipped by 0 bases and J by 0 bases; unmatched bases: 9. The CDR3 loop spans 19 amino acids. The CDR3 DNA sequence: TGCAGTGCTAGAGATGGGGCTAGCGGGAGGGCCAGCTCCTACAATGAGCAGTTCTTC. Translating gives CSARDGASGRASSYNEQFF.

This clonotype was found many times. This sequence joins TRBV12-3 or TRBV12-4 and TRBJ2-2, with D maybe TRBD2 (5 bases). The CDR3 has 13 residues. V lost 3 bases and J 6 bases, leaving 8 bases between the germline ends. The CDR3 here is CASSLGSAGELFF. CDR3 in DNA: TGTGCCAGCAGTTTGGGGAGCGCCGGGGAGCTGTTTTTT.

The sample holds many counts of this clonotype. V gene TRBV7-9 combines with J gene TRBJ2-5; tentative D call: TRBD2 (6 bases). This CDR3 is 13 amino acids long. V lost 5 bases to trimming and J lost 4 bases, with 11 bases between them. Germline CDR1 and CDR2: SEHNR and FQNEAQ (reference sequence). CDR3 residues: CASSRGRGETQYF. The CDR3, as DNA: TGTGCCAGCAGCCGCGGGCGGGGAGAGACCCAGTACTTC.

This clonotype was counted at least ten times. This sequence joins TRBV28 and TRBJ2-6, with no clear D. Per germline, CDR1 MDHEN and CDR2 SYDVKM. CDR3 size: 15 residues. Trimming stripped 5 bases from V and 4 bases from J, with 12 bases between. CDR3 bases: TGTGCCAGCAGTCCTCCGGTGGGGGGGGCCAACGTCCTGACTTTC. Residues: CASSPPVGGANVLTF.

This clonotype was observed at least ten times. The rearrangement links TRBV18 to TRBJ1-1; D is undetermined. Trimming pared 2 bases from V and 1 base from J, leaving 8 bases between. Germline assignment: CDR1 KGHSH and CDR2 LQKENI. CDR3 length: 14 amino acids. In DNA, the CDR3 is TGTGCCAGCTCACCAAAAGGTGGGAACACTGAAGCTTTCTTT. This translates into CASSPKGGNTEAFF.

This clonotype was counted at least ten times. This chain links TRBV7-9 with TRBJ2-7; perhaps TRBD2 as D (6 bases). Germline V CDR1 and CDR2: SEHNR, FQNEAQ (reference sequence). Trimming shortened V by 5 bases and J by 4 bases, and 12 bases separated the two germline ends. This CDR3 is built from 13 residues. The CDR3 is CASSPRSGYEQYF. CDR3 sequence (DNA): TGTGCCAGCAGCCCTAGGAGCGGGTACGAGCAGTACTTC.

This clonotype turned up a few times. This rearrangement joins TRBV6-1 to TRBJ1-1, with TRBD1 matching 7 bases. The CDR3 sequence is 14 residues long. Germline lookup yields CDR1 MNHNS and CDR2 SASEGT. J gave up 6 bases and V 5 bases, and 9 bases lay outside the gene matches. The CDR3 sequence is CASSSDPGTAEAFF. DNA of the CDR3: TGTGCCAGCAGTTCCGACCCCGGGACAGCTGAAGCTTTCTTT.

There are many counts of this clonotype. The chain has TRBV28 and TRBJ2-5; D remains ambiguous. Trimming pared 3 bases from V and 5 bases from J, leaving 10 bases between. CDR3 length: 13 amino acids. CDR1 and CDR2 (germline): MDHEN, SYDVKM. Written as DNA, the CDR3 is TGTGCCAGCAGTTTGATAGCTAGTGAGACCCAGTACTTC. The encoded protein is CASSLIASETQYF.

The chain carries TRBV5-1 and TRBJ2-7; 7 bases align to TRBD1. Per germline, CDR1 SGHRS and CDR2 YFSETQ. V shed 3 bases, J shed 1 base, and the junction held 10 bases outside the gene matches. This CDR3 has 16 residues. The CDR3 bases are TGCGCCAGCAGCTGGGGGACAGCCCGTTCTTCCTACGAGCAGTACTTC. This gives the protein CASSWGTARSSYEQYF.

This rearrangement joins TRBV5-1 to TRBJ1-2; D unclear. This CDR3 is built from 12 residues. V gave up 4 bases and J gave up 3 bases, with 7 bases separating them. The germline CDR1 and CDR2 sequences are SGHRS and YFSETQ. For the CDR3, the DNA is TGCGCCAGCAGCAAGACGGACTATGGCTACACCTTC. As protein: CASSKTDYGYTF.